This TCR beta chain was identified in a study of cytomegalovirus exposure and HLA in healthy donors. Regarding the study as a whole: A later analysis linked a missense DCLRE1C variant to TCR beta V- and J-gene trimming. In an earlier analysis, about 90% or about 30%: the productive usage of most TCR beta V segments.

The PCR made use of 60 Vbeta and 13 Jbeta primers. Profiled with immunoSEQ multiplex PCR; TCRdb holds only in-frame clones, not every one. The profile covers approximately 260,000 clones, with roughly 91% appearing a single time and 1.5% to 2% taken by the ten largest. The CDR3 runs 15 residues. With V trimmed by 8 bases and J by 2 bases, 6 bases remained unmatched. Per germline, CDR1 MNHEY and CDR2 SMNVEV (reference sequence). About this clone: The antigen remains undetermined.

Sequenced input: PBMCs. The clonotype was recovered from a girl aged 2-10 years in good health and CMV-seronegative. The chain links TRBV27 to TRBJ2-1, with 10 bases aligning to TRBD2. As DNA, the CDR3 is TGTGCCAGCCACGTAGCGGGAGGTACCTACAATGAGCAGTTCTTC. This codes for CASHVAGGTYNEQFF.